Below, one TCR beta chain is given with its context. Its cognate antigen has yet to be identified. No qualities accompany the bases; no much larger clone lies one base away. Explained via the paper, the time point label denotes: pretherapy, before neoadjuvant immune checkpoint inhibitors. Samples came from the phase 2 randomized NEOSTAR trial, which tested neoadjuvant nivolumab or nivolumab plus ipilimumab followed by surgery in operable NSCLC. The data originate from a study of neoadjuvant nivolumab and ipilimumab in lung cancer (dated by TCRdb to about 2020). With regard to the full study: In the NEOSTAR trial, nivolumab was administered intravenously at 3 mg/kg on days 1, 15 and 29, and the combination arm also received ipilimumab 1 mg/kg on day 1 only. The study compared TCR repertoires in pretherapy (baseline) peripheral blood with TCR repertoires in tumors resected at surgery after neoadjuvant immune checkpoint blockade. In the trial, nearly 45 patients with operable NSCLC were treated, of whom 23 were randomized to nivolumab monotherapy and about 20 to nivolumab plus ipilimumab. For each study arm, the primary endpoint of the trial was the rate of major pathologic response (MPR) in the intention-to-treat population. Matched pretherapy and resected tumor pairs were analyzed from seven patients, of whom four had been treated with nivolumab and three with nivolumab plus ipilimumab.

The receptor library was made with the immunoSEQ multiplex PCR assay. The source study handled its data this way. Repertoires were summarized by richness and clonality, and significantly expanded and contracted clones were identified between pre- and post-therapy samples. TCRdb provides this immuneACCESS table in a form limited to in-frame rearrangements. Some clones are lacking; in checked studies, under half of them reflect an unresolved V gene, and why the rest are absent is not known. Clonal size and the V and J genes are those of that table, whereas D and trimming came from the DNA. The sample includes 40,000 or so clones, with about 91% observed a single time. 3% to 4% of the sample is held by the ten biggest clonotypes. CDR1 and CDR2 were assigned from the germline V gene as MNHEY and SVGAGI. Spanning cysteine to phenylalanine, the CDR3 consists of 12 amino acids. Just the 36-base CDR3 DNA is kept, in frame starting at base 1. V and J are truncated by 6 bases and 2 bases respectively, leaving an intervening sequence of 8 bases.

Broad study findings and their caveats: A small number of samples was subjected to TCR sequencing. Compared with tumor-adjacent uninvolved lung, resected tumors had greater TCR richness and clonality, and increases showed up in more of the dual-therapy-treated tumors. TCR richness in pretherapy blood showed a positive correlation with richness in tumors resected after neoadjuvant therapy (Spearman R ≈ 0.8). No significant correlation was found between TCR clonality and pathologic tumor regression, and only a single major-pathologic-response sample was available for the analysis of TCR clonality versus pathologic tumor regression. From pretherapy to surgery, increases in tumor T-cell richness and clonality were observed in three of three dual-therapy tumors but in only two of four nivolumab-treated tumors.

This receptor was identified in an adult with non-small cell lung cancer. The starting material was peripheral blood, obtained before neoadjuvant nivolumab, alone or with ipilimumab. The sequence joins TRBV6-5 to TRBJ2-7; a confident D gene designation cannot be given. This receptor carries the CDR3 CASRGGPYEQYF. At the DNA level, the sequence is TGTGCCAGCAGAGGCGGTCCCTACGAGCAGTACTTC.